This record looks at one T cell receptor (beta chain) sequence and its context. Its antigen is unidentified. The sample originates from a study of cytomegalovirus exposure and HLA in healthy donors. Whole-study findings and limits: Earlier analysis yielded a pattern in which most TCR beta V segments were productive about 90% or about 30% of the time. Certain indistinguishable V segments, among them TRBV6-2 and TRBV6-3, were excluded.

Primers for the PCR totalled 60 Vbeta and 13 Jbeta. In the source study's methods: Later reanalysis found 80 million or so unique TCR beta chains, some 10 million of them shared. Profiling relied on immunoSEQ multiplex PCR, and the TCRdb table lists in-frame clones only, not all of them. V and J calls and clone size are as listed in that table; D and trimming were resolved from the DNA. This table holds around 98,000 clones, 70% found once. Deletions cut 2 bases from V and 0 bases from J, with 7 bases between. Germline V gene data show CDR1 as MGHRA and CDR2 as YSYEKL. This CDR3 spans 14 amino acids. The chain combines TRBV4-1 with TRBJ1-1; D unclear. Sequencing was done on a sample of PBMCs. This TCR was sampled from a man between 50 and 59 years old in good health and CMV-seronegative. CDR3 bases: TGCGCCAGCAGCCAATGGCCGATGAACACTGAAGCTTTCTTT. It encodes CASSQWPMNTEAFF.